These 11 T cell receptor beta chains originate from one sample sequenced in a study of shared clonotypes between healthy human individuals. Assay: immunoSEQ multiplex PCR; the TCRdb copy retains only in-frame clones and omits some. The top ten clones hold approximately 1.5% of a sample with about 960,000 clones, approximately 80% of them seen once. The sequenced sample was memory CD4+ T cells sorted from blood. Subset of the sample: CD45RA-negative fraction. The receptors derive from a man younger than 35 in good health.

The CDR3, as DNA: TGTGCCAGCTCACCCCAGCGCATCGGGGAAAGTGAGCAGTACTTC. Translated, it gives CASSPQRIGESEQYF. V is TRBV18 and J is TRBJ2-7, with D perhaps TRBD2 (5 bases). The CDR3 has 15 amino acids. CDR1 and CDR2 from the germline V gene are KGHSH and LQKENI. Trimming pared 3 bases from V and 7 bases from J, leaving 19 bases between.

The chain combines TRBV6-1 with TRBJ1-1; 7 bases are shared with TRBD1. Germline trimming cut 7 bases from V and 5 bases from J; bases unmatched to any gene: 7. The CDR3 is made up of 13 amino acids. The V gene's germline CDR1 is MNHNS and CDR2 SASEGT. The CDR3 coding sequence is TGTGCCAGCATTACTACAGGGGATACTGAAGCTTTCTTT. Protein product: CASITTGDTEAFF.

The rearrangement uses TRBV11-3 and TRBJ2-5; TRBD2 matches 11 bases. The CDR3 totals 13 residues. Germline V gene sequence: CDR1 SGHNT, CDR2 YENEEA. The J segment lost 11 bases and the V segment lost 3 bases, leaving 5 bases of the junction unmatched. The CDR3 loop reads CASSFTSGGQQYF. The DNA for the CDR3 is TGTGCCAGCAGCTTCACTAGCGGGGGCCAGCAGTACTTC.

CDR3 in amino acids: CASSPPGMAYNSGNTIYF. The CDR3 region has the DNA TGTGCCAGCTCACCACCCGGAATGGCTTACAACTCTGGAAACACCATATATTTT. This chain joins TRBV18 and TRBJ1-3; D gene ambiguous. With 0 bases removed from V and 0 bases from J, the gap between germline ends came to 15 bases. CDR1 is KGHSH, CDR2 LQKENI, per germline. This CDR3 is 18 amino acids long. The complete variable domain, with remaining parts taken from reference TRBV18 and TRBJ1-3, reads NAGVMQNPRHLVRRRGQEARLRCSPMKGHSHVYWYRQLPEEGLKFMVYLQKENIIDESGMPKERFSAEFPKEGPSILRIQQVVRGDSAAYFCASSPPGMAYNSGNTIYFGEGSWLTVV.

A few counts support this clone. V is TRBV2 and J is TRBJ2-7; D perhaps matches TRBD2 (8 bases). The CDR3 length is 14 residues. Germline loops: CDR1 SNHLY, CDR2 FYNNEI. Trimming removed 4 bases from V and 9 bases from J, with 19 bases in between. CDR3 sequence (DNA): TGTGCCAGCAGTGCGGTAGCGGGACAGCTTGGGCAGTACTTC. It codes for CASSAVAGQLGQYF.

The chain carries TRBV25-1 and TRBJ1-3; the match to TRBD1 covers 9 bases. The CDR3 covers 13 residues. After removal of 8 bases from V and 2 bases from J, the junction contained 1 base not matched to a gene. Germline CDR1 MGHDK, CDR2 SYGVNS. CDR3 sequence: CASRQGAGNTIYF. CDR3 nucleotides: TGTGCCAGCCGACAGGGGGCTGGAAACACCATATATTTT.

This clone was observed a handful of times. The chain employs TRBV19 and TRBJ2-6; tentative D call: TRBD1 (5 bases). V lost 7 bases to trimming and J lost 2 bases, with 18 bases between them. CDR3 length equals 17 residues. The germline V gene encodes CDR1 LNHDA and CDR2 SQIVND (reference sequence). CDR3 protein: CASKLDSTDTGANVLTF. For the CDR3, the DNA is TGTGCCAGTAAGTTAGACAGTACTGATACTGGGGCCAACGTCCTGACTTTC. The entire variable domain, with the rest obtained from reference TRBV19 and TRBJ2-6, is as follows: DGGITQSPKYLFRKEGQNVTLSCEQNLNHDAMYWYRQDPGQGLRLIYYSQIVNDFQKGDIAEGYSVSREKKESFPLTVTSAQKNPTAFYLCASKLDSTDTGANVLTFGAGSRLTVL.

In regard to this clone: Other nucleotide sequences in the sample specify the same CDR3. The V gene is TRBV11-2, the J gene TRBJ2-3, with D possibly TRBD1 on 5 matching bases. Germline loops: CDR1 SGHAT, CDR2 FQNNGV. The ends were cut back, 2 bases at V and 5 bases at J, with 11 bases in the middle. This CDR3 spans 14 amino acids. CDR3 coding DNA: TGTGCCAGCAGCTTAACGGTGGGGCGAGATACGCAGTATTTT. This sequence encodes CASSLTVGRDTQYF. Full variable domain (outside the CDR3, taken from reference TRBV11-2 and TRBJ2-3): EAGVAQSPRYKIIEKRQSVAFWCNPISGHATLYWYQQILGQGPKLLIQFQNNGVVDDSQLPKDRFSAERLKGVDSTLKIQPAKLEDSAVYLCASSLTVGRDTQYFGPGTRLTVL.

DNA for the CDR3: TGTGCCAGCAGCTTGGAAGCGGGAGGCTATAATTCACCCCTCCACTTT. Translation: CASSLEAGGYNSPLHF. The chain employs TRBV5-6 and TRBJ1-6; D is uncertain. Trimming removed 0 bases at V and 3 bases at J, with 10 bases between. Germline V gene lookup returns CDR1 SGHDT and CDR2 YYEEEE. This CDR3 comprises 16 residues. Complete variable domain (other parts from reference TRBV5-6 and TRBJ1-6): DAGVTQSPTHLIKTRGQQVTLRCSPKSGHDTVSWYQQALGQGPQFIFQYYEEEERQRGNFPDRFSGHQFPNYSSELNVNALLLGDSALYLCASSLEAGGYNSPLHFGNGTRLTVT.

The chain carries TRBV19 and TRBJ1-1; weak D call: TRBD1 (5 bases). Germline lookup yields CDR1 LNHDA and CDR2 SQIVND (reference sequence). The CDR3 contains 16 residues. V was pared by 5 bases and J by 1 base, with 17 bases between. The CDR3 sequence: CASSPSQWQGNTEAFF. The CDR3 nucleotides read TGTGCCAGTAGTCCCTCTCAATGGCAGGGGAACACTGAAGCTTTCTTT.

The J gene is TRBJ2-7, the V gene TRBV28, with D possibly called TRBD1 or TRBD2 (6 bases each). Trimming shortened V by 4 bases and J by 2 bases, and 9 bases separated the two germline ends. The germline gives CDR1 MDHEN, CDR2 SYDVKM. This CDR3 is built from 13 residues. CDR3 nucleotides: TGTGCCAGCAGTTGGGGGGCCACCTACGAGCAGTACTTC. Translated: CASSWGATYEQYF.